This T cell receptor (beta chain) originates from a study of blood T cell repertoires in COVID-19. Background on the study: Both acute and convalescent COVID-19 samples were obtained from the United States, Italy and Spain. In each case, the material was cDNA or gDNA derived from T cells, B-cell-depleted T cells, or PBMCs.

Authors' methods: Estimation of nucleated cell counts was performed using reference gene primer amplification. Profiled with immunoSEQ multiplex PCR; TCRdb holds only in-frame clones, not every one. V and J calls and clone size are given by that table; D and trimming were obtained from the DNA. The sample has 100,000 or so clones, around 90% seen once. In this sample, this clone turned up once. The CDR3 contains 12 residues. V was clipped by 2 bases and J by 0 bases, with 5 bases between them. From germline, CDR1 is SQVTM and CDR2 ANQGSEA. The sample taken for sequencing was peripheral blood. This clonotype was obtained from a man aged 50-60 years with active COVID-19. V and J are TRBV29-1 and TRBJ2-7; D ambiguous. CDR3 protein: CSVELASYEQYF. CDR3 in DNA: TGCAGCGTTGAATTAGCCTCCTACGAGCAGTACTTC.